This TCR beta chain derives from a study of PD-L1 blockade in urothelial cancer. Libraries were prepared by immunoSEQ multiplex PCR; TCRdb keeps only in-frame clonotypes and omits some of them. The top ten hold under 15% of the sample, which has roughly 67,000 clones, approximately 86% seen once. The CDR3 runs to 13 residues. V gave up 3 bases and J gave up 3 bases; unmatched junction bases: 2. CDR1 and CDR2 (germline): GTSNPN, SVGIG (reference sequence). The sample's time point: pretreatment peripheral blood. The sample was PBMCs, taken around atezolizumab (anti-PD-L1) treatment. The clonotype comes from a man between 60 and 70 years old with urothelial cancer. J is TRBJ2-5 and V is TRBV30; 9 bases match TRBD2. As DNA, the CDR3 is TGTGCCTGGAGACAGCGGGGGGAAGAGACCCAGTACTTC. It codes for CAWRQRGEETQYF.